A single sample is the source of the 28 T cell receptor beta chains below, sequenced in a study of cytomegalovirus exposure and HLA in healthy donors. Use of 60 Vbeta and 13 Jbeta primers characterized the PCR. Clones were read by immunoSEQ multiplex PCR, and TCRdb kept only the in-frame ones, dropping some. The sample shows 80,000 or so clones, roughly 60% of them seen only once. The sequencing sample was made of PBMCs. These receptors were obtained from a man younger than 40 in good health and CMV-seropositive.

This rearrangement joins TRBV12-5 to TRBJ2-7; 11 bases line up with TRBD2. Germline CDR1 reads LGHNT; CDR2 reads FRNRAP. This CDR3 has 14 amino acids. V lost 8 bases, J lost 7 bases, and 10 bases stayed unmatched. The CDR3 is CASLKTSGNREQYF. The CDR3 coding sequence is TGTGCTAGTCTGAAGACTAGCGGGAATCGGGAGCAGTACTTC.

The chain recombines TRBV5-1 with TRBJ2-7; no firm D call. Looked up from germline, CDR1 is SGHRS and CDR2 is YFSETQ. V was shortened by 2 bases and J by 6 bases, with 12 bases between the two germline ends. The CDR3 loop spans 13 amino acids. This chain's CDR3 is CASSFSEGAEQYF. The DNA for the CDR3 is TGCGCCAGCAGCTTCAGTGAAGGAGCCGAGCAGTACTTC.

The chain links TRBV7-3 to TRBJ1-1; D perhaps matches TRBD1 (6 bases). With 4 bases removed from V and 6 bases from J, the gap between germline ends came to 12 bases. From germline, CDR1 is SGHTA and CDR2 FQGTGA. There are 13 residues in the CDR3. The CDR3 reads CASSYRDKSEAFF. The DNA of the CDR3 is TGTGCCAGCAGCTATCGGGACAAATCTGAAGCTTTCTTT.

V usage is TRBV21-1 and J usage is TRBJ2-7; TRBD2 is the table's D call and was not checked against the DNA. TRBV21-1 is given as a pseudogene. This CDR3 contains 19 residues. The CDR3 bases are TGTGCCAGCAGCCGGGGAAACCCTAGCGGGAGGGCCCAGTCCTACGAGCAGTACTTC. Translated: CASSRGNPSGRAQSYEQYF.

The chain recombines TRBV30 with TRBJ1-2; 7 nucleotides align to TRBD1. Germline CDR1 reads GTSNPN; CDR2 reads SVGIG (reference sequence). The J segment lost 4 bases and the V segment lost 2 bases, leaving 4 bases of the junction unmatched. CDR3 size: 13 residues. CDR3 DNA sequence: TGTGCCTGGAGTATTGGGACAGCCTATGGCTACACCTTC. This encodes CAWSIGTAYGYTF.

The chain has TRBV5-1 and TRBJ2-2; no definite D call. The length of the CDR3 is 15 residues. Trimming removed 3 bases at V and 2 bases at J, with 11 bases between. Germline CDR1 reads SGHRS; CDR2 reads YFSETQ. The CDR3 region is CASSWLEDNTGELFF. Here the CDR3 DNA reads TGCGCCAGCAGCTGGTTAGAGGATAACACCGGGGAGCTGTTTTTT.

The J gene is TRBJ1-2, the V gene TRBV6-6, with 7 positions matching TRBD1. This CDR3 spans 16 amino acids. Germline V CDR1 and CDR2: MNHNY, SVGAGI (reference sequence). The V gene end was trimmed by 7 bases and the J gene end by 4 bases; junction bases not matched to a gene: 15. In DNA form, the CDR3 reads TGTGCCAGCACCTCTAAGGGAGGACAGGTAGTCTATGGCTACACCTTC. Translated, it gives CASTSKGGQVVYGYTF.

V and J are TRBV25-1 and TRBJ1-5; TRBD1 is a possible D gene (5 bases). The CDR3 consists of 13 residues. Trimming took off 8 bases at V and 0 bases at J, with 8 bases between the two ends. Germline lookup yields CDR1 MGHDK and CDR2 SYGVNS. CDR3 sequence (DNA): TGTGCCAGCCGACAGTATAGCAATCAGCCCCAGCATTTT. Encoded protein: CASRQYSNQPQHF.

The V call is TRBV10-1, the J call TRBJ2-3; D unresolved. The CDR3 covers 15 residues. Trimming pared 3 bases from V and 1 base from J, leaving 11 bases between. Germline CDR1 WNHNN, CDR2 SYGVQD (reference sequence). CDR3 sequence reads: CASSEAIHGTDTQYF. In DNA, the CDR3 is TGCGCCAGCAGTGAAGCAATCCACGGCACAGATACGCAGTATTTT.

The chain recombines TRBV30 with TRBJ2-2, with 11 bases identical to TRBD1. CDR1 is GTSNPN, CDR2 SVGIG, per germline (reference sequence). V gave up 4 bases and J gave up 7 bases; unmatched junction bases: 5. The CDR3 length is 14 residues. The CDR3 DNA sequence: TGTGCCTGGACTAAGGACAGGGGGCGCGGGGAGCTGTTTTTT. Protein product: CAWTKDRGRGELFF.

The chain combines TRBV7-9 with TRBJ2-5, with 7 bases fitting TRBD1. The J call may be faulty, since TRBJ2-7 better matches the DNA end. Germline loops: CDR1 SEHNR, CDR2 FQNEAQ (reference sequence). The CDR3 contains 14 residues. The chain's CDR3 is CASSSGQDGYEQYF. CDR3 coding DNA: TGTGCCAGCAGCTCAGGACAGGACGGCTACGAGCAGTACTTC.

The chain combines TRBV14 with TRBJ2-1, with 8 bases aligning to TRBD2. V was clipped by 3 bases and J by 7 bases; unmatched bases: 8. CDR1 SGHDN and CDR2 FVKESK come from the germline V gene. The CDR3 spans 15 residues. The CDR3: CASSQRGASVNEQFF. The DNA of the CDR3 is TGTGCCAGCAGCCAGCGGGGGGCATCGGTAAATGAGCAGTTCTTC.

Concerning this clone: This sample includes further DNA sequences coding for the same CDR3. This rearrangement joins TRBV27 to TRBJ2-2, with no clear D. The CDR3 runs to 12 residues. V lost 3 bases and J 5 bases, leaving 4 bases between the germline ends. Germline V gene sequence: CDR1 MNHEY, CDR2 SMNVEV (reference sequence). CDR3: CASSFRTGELFF. CDR3 DNA: TGTGCCAGCAGTTTTAGAACCGGGGAGCTGTTTTTT.

The CDR3 loop reads CASSLLARETQYF. DNA for the CDR3: TGTGCCAGCAGCTTATTAGCGCGTGAGACCCAGTACTTC. The chain links TRBV7-3 to TRBJ2-5; D might be TRBD2 (5 bases). Trimming took 2 bases from V and 5 from J, leaving 9 bases between them. The CDR3 spans 13 residues. Germline V lookup: CDR1 SGHTA, CDR2 FQGTGA. The full variable domain, its missing parts supplied by reference TRBV7-3 and TRBJ2-5, is GAGVSQTPSNKVTEKGKYVELRCDPISGHTALYWYRQSLGQGPEFLIYFQGTGAADDSGLPNDRFFAVRPEGSVSTLKIQRTERGDSAVYLCASSLLARETQYFGPGTRLLVL.

The rearrangement joins TRBV5-4 to TRBJ1-2, with D possibly TRBD1 on 6 matching bases. Per germline, CDR1 SGHNT and CDR2 YYREEE (reference sequence). The V end was cut by 5 bases, the J end by 4 bases, with 15 bases between. The CDR3 consists of 14 residues. The CDR3, as DNA: TGTGCCAGCAGGTCGGACAGCCAAATCTATGGCTACACCTTC. It yields the protein CASRSDSQIYGYTF.

This clone was counted only a few times. The rearrangement links TRBV11-2 to TRBJ2-2; D ambiguous. V lost 4 bases, J lost 3 bases, and 9 bases lay in between. The germline V gene has CDR1 SGHAT and CDR2 FQNNGV. The CDR3 sequence is 14 residues long. In DNA form, the CDR3 reads TGTGCCAGCAGCTGGTATATAGACACCGGGGAGCTGTTTTTT. Amino acid sequence: CASSWYIDTGELFF.

The rearrangement uses TRBV10-2 and TRBJ1-4, with 8 bases lining up with TRBD1. The CDR3 sequence is 15 residues long. From germline, CDR1 is WSHSY and CDR2 SAAADI. Trimming took 0 bases from V and 5 from J; bases not matched to a gene: 2. The DNA of the CDR3 is TGCGCCAGCAGTGAGTCGAACAGGGGGAATGAAAAACTGTTTTTT. Its protein is CASSESNRGNEKLFF.

V usage is TRBV29-1 and J usage is TRBJ2-3, with D unresolved. Per germline, CDR1 SQVTM and CDR2 ANQGSEA. This CDR3 spans 10 amino acids. Trimming took 1 base from V and 6 from J, leaving 2 bases between them. Here the CDR3 DNA reads TGCAGCGTTGAAGCGGATACGCAGTATTTT. This codes for CSVEADTQYF.

This clone appeared a few times. This chain links TRBV29-1 with TRBJ2-1; TRBD1 agrees at 10 bases. The CDR3 sequence is 17 residues long. Germline loops: CDR1 SQVTM, CDR2 ANQGSEA. The V segment lost 3 bases and the J segment 5 bases; nucleotides outside the gene matches: 13. CDR3 DNA: TGCAGCGTTGACAAGCCGGGAGGGACAGGGGTGGACAATGAGCAGTTCTTC. Translation gives CSVDKPGGTGVDNEQFF.

V gene TRBV28 combines with J gene TRBJ1-1; TRBD1 is a possible D gene (5 bases). The germline V gene encodes CDR1 MDHEN and CDR2 SYDVKM. CDR3 length: 15 residues. V was cut by 5 bases and J by 0 bases, with 13 bases left in between. The CDR3 DNA sequence: TGTGCCAGCAGTGTCTTCAGGGAATTGAACACTGAAGCTTTCTTT. It encodes CASSVFRELNTEAFF.

The rearrangement links TRBV5-3 to TRBJ1-5, with a tentative D call TRBD1 (6 bases). TRBV5-3 is an open reading frame whose function is uncertain. The CDR3 has 18 amino acids. Deletions cut 4 bases from V and 4 bases from J, with 24 bases between. The CDR3 region is CARSEGGAGPNTNQPQHF. The CDR3 region has the DNA TGTGCCAGAAGCGAAGGGGGGGCAGGCCCTAATACGAATCAGCCCCAGCATTTT.

This clone appeared a few times. The DNA of the CDR3 is TGCGCCAGCAGCTCCCGGGGAGGGGAAGGCGAGCAGTACTTC. Translating it yields CASSSRGGEGEQYF. The genes are TRBV5-1 and TRBJ2-7; 7 bases agree with TRBD2. Per the germline V gene, CDR1 is SGHRS and CDR2 is YFSETQ. Unmatched junction bases numbered 9, after V lost 3 bases and J lost 6 bases. This CDR3 spans 14 amino acids.

This clone was counted a single time. The rearrangement uses TRBV5-1 and TRBJ2-7; D is perhaps TRBD1 (6 bases). V lost 0 bases, J lost 3 bases, and 7 bases lay in between. The V gene's germline CDR1 is SGHRS and CDR2 YFSETQ. This CDR3 region has 13 residues. The CDR3 DNA is TGCGCCAGCAGCTTGGGGGGGCGCTACGAGCAGTACTTC. Its protein product is CASSLGGRYEQYF.

This clone was counted a few times. The chain links TRBV6-1 to TRBJ2-7, with D hard to call. Trimming removed 6 bases from V and 3 bases from J, with 12 bases in between. CDR3 length equals 13 residues. The V gene's germline CDR1 is MNHNS and CDR2 SASEGT. CDR3 nucleotides: TGTGCCAGCAGGCAAGTGGCCAGCTACGAGCAGTACTTC. It translates to CASRQVASYEQYF.

This chain uses TRBV10-3 with TRBJ1-2; TRBD1 agrees at 10 bases. Germline V lookup: CDR1 ENHRY, CDR2 SYGVKD. After removal of 3 bases from V and 2 bases from J, the junction contained 9 bases not matched to a gene. The CDR3 sequence is 17 residues long. The CDR3 reads CAISDQSGDRGNYGYTF. The CDR3 bases are TGTGCCATCAGTGACCAATCAGGGGACAGGGGCAACTATGGCTACACCTTC.

There are a few counts of this clone. The V and J genes are TRBV6-1 and TRBJ2-7; D possibly corresponds to TRBD1 (6 bases). Germline values: CDR1 MNHNS, CDR2 SASEGT. The CDR3 runs 12 residues. V was pared by 6 bases and J by 4 bases, with 10 bases between. CDR3 in amino acids: CASRGAQYEQYF. CDR3 DNA sequence: TGTGCCAGCAGGGGGGCCCAGTACGAGCAGTACTTC.

The chain combines TRBV5-4 with TRBJ2-1; TRBD2 aligns across 11 bases. This CDR3 region has 15 residues. V lost 4 bases, J lost 7 bases, and 7 bases stayed unmatched. Germline V lookup: CDR1 SGHNT, CDR2 YYREEE (reference sequence). CDR3 nucleotide sequence: TGTGCCAGCAGCATTAGCGGGAGGGCCGGTAATGAGCAGTTCTTC. It is translated as CASSISGRAGNEQFF.

This rearrangement joins TRBV10-3 to TRBJ2-3; 7 nucleotides agree with TRBD1. V was clipped by 9 bases and J by 4 bases; unmatched bases: 4. Germline V gene data show CDR1 as ENHRY and CDR2 as SYGVKD. The CDR3 totals 12 residues. CDR3 region: CAIGQEADTQYF. The CDR3 region has the DNA TGTGCCATTGGACAGGAGGCAGATACGCAGTATTTT.